The rows below give T cell receptor beta chains drawn from one sample of a study of cytomegalovirus exposure and HLA in healthy donors. Only in-frame clones appear in the TCRdb table, and some are missing; sequencing was by immunoSEQ multiplex PCR. The profile covers approximately 170,000 clones, with roughly 77% appearing a single time and about 4.5% taken by the ten largest. The sample consisted of PBMCs. The receptors shown here come from a man in his late teens or twenties in good health and CMV-seropositive. Each CDR3 is given with its conserved first and last residue. A D gene is named only where the DNA matches it firmly.

TRBJ1-2 | NA | TRBV10-3 | CAISESRGDYGYTF
TRBJ2-3 | NA | TRBV5-1 | CASSPTRPGTDTQYF
TRBJ1-5 | NA | TRBV10-2 | CASSDQKNNQPQHF
TRBJ2-2 | TRBD2 | TRBV5-5 | CASSQIAGGGTGELFF
TRBJ1-4 | TRBD1 | TRBV18 | CASSPVRDSNEKLFF
TRBJ1-1 | TRBD1 | TRBV6-5 | CASKQDRGNTEAFF
TRBJ2-1 | TRBD1 | TRBV6-5 | CASSGDRGSVDEQFF
TRBJ1-3 | NA | TRBV7-9 | CASSSAGSGNTIYF
TRBJ2-4 | NA | TRBV11-2 | CASSLDIRKALAKNIQYF
TRBJ1-2 | NA | TRBV10-1 | CASSEFWGVRVYGYTF
TRBJ2-1 | TRBD1 | TRBV10-3 | CATRTGDEQFF
TRBJ1-1 | NA | TRBV10-2 | CASGAGTFEAFF
TRBJ1-3 | TRBD1 | TRBV6-1 | CASSRTTGGGNTIYF
TRBJ1-2 | NA | TRBV5-4 | CASSLDSHYGYTF
TRBJ1-1 | NA | TRBV7-8 | CASSLEVSRTGTEAFF
TRBJ1-6 | TRBD1 | TRBV5-1 | CASAEGQVNSPLHF
TRBJ2-1 | TRBD2 | TRBV27 | CASTTNLAGGINEQFF
TRBJ1-4 | TRBD1 | TRBV19 | CASSDRGRINEKLFF
TRBJ1-1 | NA | TRBV13 | CASTQGQGTEAFF
TRBJ1-5 | TRBD1 | TRBV5-6 | CASSLAGQGGNQPQHF
TRBJ2-1 | TRBD2 | TRBV6-4 | CASRAPGGNEQFF
TRBJ2-5 | NA | TRBV7-8 | CASSFNLGGLMETQYF
TRBJ1-1 | NA | TRBV5-1 | CASSSGAGGTEAFF
TRBJ1-1 | NA | TRBV27 | CASINLGGTEAFF
TRBJ1-5 | TRBD1 | TRBV11-2 | CASGEQGNQPQHF